This T cell receptor beta chain was observed in a study of blood T cell repertoires in COVID-19. Across the whole study: The United States, Italy and Spain provided the acute and convalescent COVID-19 samples.

The data were produced by immunoSEQ multiplex PCR, yet TCRdb's version contains in-frame clones alone and is incomplete. Altogether about 180,000 clones are present, around 86% being singletons, with the ten largest covering 2.5% to 3%. Germline lookup yields CDR1 SEHNR and CDR2 FQNEAQ (reference sequence). The CDR3 has 14 residues. V was trimmed by 2 bases and J by 11 bases, leaving 16 bases between them. The clonotype comes from a woman in her twenties or thirties with active or convalescent COVID-19. The chain is built from TRBV7-9 and TRBJ1-5; perhaps TRBD1 as D (6 bases). Sequenced material: peripheral blood. This chain's CDR3 is CASSLSGQGTAQHF. The CDR3 DNA reads as TGTGCCAGCAGCTTATCTGGGCAGGGGACGGCCCAGCATTTT. The full variable domain, in which reference TRBV7-9 and TRBJ1-5 provide the parts outside the CDR3, is DTGVSQNPRHKITKRGQNVTFRCDPISEHNRLYWYRQTLGQGPEFLTYFQNEAQLEKSRLLSDRFSAERPKGSFSTLEIQRTEQGDSAMYLCASSLSGQGTAQHFGDGTRLSIL.